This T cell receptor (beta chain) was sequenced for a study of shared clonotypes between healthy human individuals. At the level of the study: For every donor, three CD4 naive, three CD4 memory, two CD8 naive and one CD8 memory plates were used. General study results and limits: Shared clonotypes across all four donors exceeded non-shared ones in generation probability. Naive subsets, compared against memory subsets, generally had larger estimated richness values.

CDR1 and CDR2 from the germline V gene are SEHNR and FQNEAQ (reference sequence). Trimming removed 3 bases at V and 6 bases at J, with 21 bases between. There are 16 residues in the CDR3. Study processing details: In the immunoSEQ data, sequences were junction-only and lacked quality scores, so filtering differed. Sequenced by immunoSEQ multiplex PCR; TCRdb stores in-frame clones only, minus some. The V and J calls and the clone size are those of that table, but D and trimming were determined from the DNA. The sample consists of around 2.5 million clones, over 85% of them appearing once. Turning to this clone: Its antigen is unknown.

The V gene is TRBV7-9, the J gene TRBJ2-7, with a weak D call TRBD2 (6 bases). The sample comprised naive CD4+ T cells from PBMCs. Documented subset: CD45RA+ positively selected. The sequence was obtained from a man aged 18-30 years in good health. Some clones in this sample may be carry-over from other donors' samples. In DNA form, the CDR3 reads TGTGCCAGCAGCTTCCGGACCGGGACTCTTAGGCCCGAGCAGTACTTC. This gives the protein CASSFRTGTLRPEQYF.